This T cell receptor beta chain appears in the sequencing data of a study of blood T cell repertoires in COVID-19. Study summary: Sources were T cells, B-cell-depleted T cells, or PBMCs; the material itself was cDNA or gDNA.

Per the authors' pipeline: Estimated nucleated cell counts came from reference gene primer amplification. Assay used: immunoSEQ multiplex PCR; TCRdb lists only in-frame clones, some missing. V and J calls and clone size are those listed in that table; D and trimming were worked out from the DNA. The table lists a few hundred thousand clones, roughly 90% of them singletons, with 2.5% to 3% in the top ten. The CDR3 runs 14 residues. V lost 6 bases and J lost 3; bases outside the gene matches: 7. Germline V CDR1 and CDR2: SNHLY, FYNNEI. This sequence was found in a woman under 40 with COVID-19, enrolled during active disease. The sequenced sample consisted of peripheral blood. This rearrangement joins TRBV2 to TRBJ2-7; TRBD1 matches at 8 bases. The CDR3: CASRETGGLYEQYF. The CDR3 DNA is TGTGCCAGCAGGGAAACAGGGGGTCTCTACGAGCAGTACTTC.